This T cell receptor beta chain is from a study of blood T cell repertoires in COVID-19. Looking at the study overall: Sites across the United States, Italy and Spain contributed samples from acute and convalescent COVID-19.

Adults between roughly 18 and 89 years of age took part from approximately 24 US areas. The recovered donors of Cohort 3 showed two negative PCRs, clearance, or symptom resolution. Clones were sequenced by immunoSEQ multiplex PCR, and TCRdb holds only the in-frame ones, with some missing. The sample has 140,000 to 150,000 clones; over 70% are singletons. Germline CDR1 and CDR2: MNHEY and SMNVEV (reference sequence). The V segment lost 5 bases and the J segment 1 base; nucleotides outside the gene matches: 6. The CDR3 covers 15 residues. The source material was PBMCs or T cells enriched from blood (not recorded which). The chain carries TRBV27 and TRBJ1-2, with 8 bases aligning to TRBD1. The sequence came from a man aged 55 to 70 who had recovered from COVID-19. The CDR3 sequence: CASSPGQGGNYGYTF. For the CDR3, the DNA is TGTGCCAGCAGTCCAGGACAGGGTGGTAACTATGGCTACACCTTC.